The subject of this entry is one TCR beta chain. What it binds is unknown. Those who donated were healthy bone marrow donors. This sample was taken from a study of cytomegalovirus exposure and HLA in healthy donors. The study's findings and limits: Later analysis revealed greater clonal expansion in HLA-associated TCR beta chains than in equally common others. V- and J-gene trimming in TCR beta was tied to a missense DCLRE1C variant by an analysis performed later.

The PCR made use of 60 Vbeta and 13 Jbeta primers. Method: immunoSEQ multiplex PCR; TCRdb's copy keeps in-frame clones and lacks some. The sample yields hundreds of thousands of clones, around 76% seen once. Sequencing was carried out using PBMCs. This clonotype originated in a man between 18 and 35 years old in good health and CMV-seronegative.

The CDR3 region is CASSFGSVPYEQYF. As DNA, the CDR3 is TGTGCCAGCAGCTTCGGTAGCGTCCCCTACGAGCAGTACTTC. The J gene is TRBJ2-7, the V gene TRBV5-6, with TRBD2 as a possible D gene (5 bases). The germline V and J ends were trimmed by 2 bases and 2 bases, with 11 bases remaining between them. Germline lookup yields CDR1 SGHDT and CDR2 YYEEEE. This CDR3 has 14 residues.